What follows are 3 T cell receptor beta chains derived from one specimen sequenced in a study of a mutant IDH1 vaccine in newly diagnosed glioma. Clones were sequenced by immunoSEQ multiplex PCR, and TCRdb holds only the in-frame ones, with some missing. The table shows some 30,000 clones, with around 89% occurring only once. As to time point: week 11, during vaccination. Doses of 300 ug of mutant IDH1 20-mer peptide were given with topical imiquimod. No antigens are known for them. The source material was PBMCs, sampled from a glioma patient whose treatment included an IDH1 peptide vaccine. The receptors here all came from a man between 18 and 35 years old with glioma.

The CDR3 sequence is CASTDRADTQYF. The CDR3 region has the DNA TGTGCCAGCACGGACAGGGCGGATACGCAGTATTTT. The V and J genes are TRBV19 and TRBJ2-3; 8 bases are a match to TRBD1. V was pared by 9 bases and J by 6 bases, with 5 bases of the junction left unmatched. Per the germline V gene, CDR1 is LNHDA and CDR2 is SQIVND (reference sequence). This CDR3 is built from 12 residues.

The CDR3 DNA is TGTGCCTGGAGTGTATCCGGCTATGGCTACACCTTC. Encoded protein: CAWSVSGYGYTF. This chain uses TRBV30 with TRBJ1-2, with D unresolved. The CDR3 loop spans 12 amino acids. V lost 0 bases to trimming and J lost 4 bases, with 6 bases between them. Per the germline V gene, CDR1 is GTSNPN and CDR2 is SVGIG (reference sequence). The complete variable domain, with remaining parts taken from reference TRBV30 and TRBJ1-2, reads SQTIHQWPATLVQPVGSPLSLECTVEGTSNPNLYWYRQAAGRGLQLLFYSVGIGQISSEVPQNLSASRPQDRQFILSSKKLLLSDSGFYLCAWSVSGYGYTFGSGTRLTVV.

The rearrangement uses TRBV6-5 and TRBJ1-2; the D gene is possibly TRBD1 (5 bases). With 8 bases removed from V and 2 bases from J, the gap between germline ends came to 9 bases. Looked up from germline, CDR1 is MNHEY and CDR2 is SVGAGI. CDR3 length: 12 residues. The CDR3 loop is CASGGGNYGYTF. The CDR3 nucleotides are TGTGCCAGCGGGGGAGGGAACTATGGCTACACCTTC.